The next 10 T cell receptor beta chains were all read from a single sample in a study of cytomegalovirus exposure and HLA in healthy donors. It was with 60 Vbeta and 13 Jbeta primers that the PCR ran. Repertoires were generated with immunoSEQ multiplex PCR, while TCRdb's copy carries only in-frame clones and drops some. Of around 170,000 clones detected, 78% appear once; the ten largest clones hold about 1.5%. Sequencing input: PBMCs. These receptor sequences come from a male donor in good health and CMV-seronegative.

The rearrangement uses TRBV30 and TRBJ1-2, with D perhaps TRBD1 (5 bases). Trimming took 4 bases from V and 0 from J, leaving 12 bases between them. The CDR3 spans 14 residues. In germline, CDR1 is GTSNPN, CDR2 SVGIG (reference sequence). The CDR3 bases are TGTGCCTGGACCGGGGACTCCTCTAACTATGGCTACACCTTC. Protein: CAWTGDSSNYGYTF.

The CDR3 coding sequence is TGTGCCAGCAGCCCAGGATTTGGGACTAGCGGCACCGGGGAGCTGTTTTTT. It encodes CASSPGFGTSGTGELFF. The gene calls are TRBV7-3 and TRBJ2-2; TRBD2 agrees at 11 bases. There are 17 residues in the CDR3. The germline V gene has CDR1 SGHTA and CDR2 FQGTGA. Unmatched junction bases numbered 9, after V lost 5 bases and J lost 4 bases.

The rearrangement joins TRBV18 to TRBJ2-5, with a possible D match to TRBD1 (6 bases). Looked up from germline, CDR1 is KGHSH and CDR2 is LQKENI. The CDR3 extends over 14 amino acids. Trimming took 3 bases from V and 4 from J, leaving 12 bases between them. The CDR3 sequence is CASSPGVQGETQYF. In nucleotides, the CDR3 is TGTGCCAGCTCACCCGGAGTACAGGGAGAGACCCAGTACTTC.

This chain uses TRBV15 with TRBJ2-1, with D possibly being TRBD2 (7 bases). V was clipped by 1 base and J by 9 bases, with 13 bases between them. Germline V CDR1 and CDR2: LNHNV, YYDKDF (reference sequence). The CDR3 contains 14 residues. The CDR3 DNA is TGTGCCACCAGCAGAGGGAGGGGGGGCGTTGAGCAGTTCTTC. Amino acids: CATSRGRGGVEQFF.

The CDR3 loop is CASSGPAANTGELFF. CDR3 coding DNA: TGTGCCAGCAGCGGGCCCGCTGCGAACACCGGGGAGCTGTTTTTT. The chain combines TRBV7-8 with TRBJ2-2; D unclear. CDR1 SGHVS and CDR2 FQNEAQ come from the germline V gene. The CDR3 length is 15 residues. The germline V and J ends were trimmed by 5 bases and 0 bases, with 10 bases remaining between them.

The chain links TRBV10-1 to TRBJ1-2, with D possibly matching TRBD1 (6 bases). CDR3 size: 12 residues. V was cut by 11 bases and J by 6 bases, with 16 bases left in between. CDR1 WNHNN and CDR2 SYGVQD come from the germline V gene (reference sequence). The CDR3 loop is CALPRGADGYTF. The CDR3 DNA reads as TGCGCCTTACCACGGGGGGCGGATGGCTACACCTTC.

The chain links TRBV4-1 to TRBJ2-1; D gene ambiguous. Germline assignment: CDR1 MGHRA and CDR2 YSYEKL. The CDR3 covers 16 residues. Trimming left V 1 base short and J 0 bases short, with 10 bases between. The CDR3 nucleotides are TGCGCCAGCAGCCAAGGCTCCTTCAGCTCCTACAATGAGCAGTTCTTC. Protein product: CASSQGSFSSYNEQFF.

This rearrangement joins TRBV4-2 to TRBJ1-6; possible D gene TRBD1, 6 bases. The germline V gene has CDR1 LGHNA and CDR2 YNFKEQ. The CDR3 is made up of 15 amino acids. With 5 bases removed from V and 7 bases from J, the gap between germline ends came to 15 bases. The CDR3 region is CASSGRDTDNSPLHF. The CDR3 DNA follows: TGTGCCAGCAGCGGCCGGGACACGGACAATTCACCCCTCCACTTT.

V is TRBV4-3 and J is TRBJ2-1, with TRBD1 identical over 8 bases. V lost 2 bases and J lost 3; bases outside the gene matches: 6. Per the germline V gene, CDR1 is LGHNA and CDR2 is YSLEER. The CDR3 covers 16 residues. The CDR3 DNA follows: TGCGCCAGCAGCCAACTCCAGGGGGCGGTCTACAATGAGCAGTTCTTC. Translated: CASSQLQGAVYNEQFF.

The rearrangement links TRBV9 to TRBJ2-3; D gene uncertain. CDR1 and CDR2 (germline): SGDLS, YYNGEE. V was trimmed by 2 bases and J by 1 base, leaving 5 bases between them. CDR3 size: 13 residues. CDR3 in DNA: TGTGCCAGCAGCGTTGGAGGCACAGATACGCAGTATTTT. It codes for CASSVGGTDTQYF.